Each of the 5 T cell receptor beta chains below was sequenced from the same sample in a study of metastatic and nonmetastatic thyroid tumors. TCRdb ran MiXCR on the PCR reads. The repertoire has about 9,600 clones, approximately 32% of them found once; the top ten carry 4.8%. Thyroid surgery was preceded by no treatment in any patient. The sequencing input was tumor tissue. These receptors all stem from a female donor with papillary thyroid cancer or a benign thyroid nodule (not recorded which). Some clones in this sample may be carry-over from other donors' samples.

This clone came up a few times. The junction and the germline gene differ at one end; a read error may be behind it. V usage is TRBV6-6 and J usage is TRBJ2-3; D is unresolved. The CDR3 runs to 15 residues. Germline V gene data show CDR1 as MNHNY and CDR2 as SVGAGI (reference sequence). The CDR3 nucleotides read TGTGCCAGCAGTTACCTCACAGTGGGCACACATACGCAGTATTTT. This encodes CASSYLTVGTHTQYF.

This clone was counted at least ten times. The J gene is TRBJ2-3, the V gene TRBV5-8; tentatively, D is TRBD1 or TRBD2 (6 bases each). This CDR3 is built from 14 residues. V gave up 7 bases and J gave up 4 bases, with 16 bases separating them. The germline CDR1 and CDR2 sequences are SGHTS and YDEGEE. The CDR3 region is CASSGHGGADTQYF. In nucleotides, the CDR3 is TGTGCCAGCTCCGGACACGGGGGCGCAGATACGCAGTATTTT.

This clone was seen only a few times. The chain combines TRBV19 with TRBJ2-2; TRBD2 aligns across 8 bases. Germline CDR1 reads LNHDA; CDR2 reads SQIVND (reference sequence). V lost 3 bases to trimming and J lost 7 bases; unmatched junction nucleotides: 1. The CDR3 has 13 amino acids. As DNA, the CDR3 is TGTGCCAGTAGTATGGGGACTAGCGGGGAGCTGTTTTTT. It specifies CASSMGTSGELFF.

This chain uses TRBV30 with TRBJ2-5; 7 positions match TRBD1. This CDR3 has 15 residues. Germline loops: CDR1 GTSNPN, CDR2 SVGIG (reference sequence). Germline trimming cut 3 bases from V and 0 bases from J; bases unmatched to any gene: 7. The CDR3 loop is CAWSETGTYQETQYF. The CDR3 DNA follows: TGTGCCTGGAGCGAGACAGGGACGTACCAAGAGACCCAGTACTTC.

J is TRBJ2-3 and V is TRBV7-3, with D possibly matching TRBD1 (6 bases). Germline-derived CDR1 and CDR2 are SGHTA and FQGTGA. The CDR3 contains 15 residues. V lost 6 bases, J lost 6 bases, and 19 bases lay in between. The CDR3 DNA sequence: TGTGCCAGCAGTTCATACTCTCTGGGGGCGGATACGCAGTATTTT. It codes for CASSSYSLGADTQYF. The whole variable domain, filled in from reference TRBV7-3 and TRBJ2-3, reads GAGVSQTPSNKVTEKGKYVELRCDPISGHTALYWYRQSLGQGPEFLIYFQGTGAADDSGLPNDRFFAVRPEGSVSTLKIQRTERGDSAVYLCASSSYSLGADTQYFGPGTRLTVL.